Described below is a single TCR beta chain sequence and its context. This clonotype showed up just a few times. There is no known antigen for this receptor. No base-level quality is on record; no much larger clone is a single base apart. V gives up 5 bases and J gives up 0 bases, and the segment between their germline ends measures 5 bases. Inclusive of the bounding cysteine and phenylalanine, the CDR3 is 14 residues long. CDR3 DNA is the only sequence kept; it has 42 bases, read in frame from the first base. Taken from the germline V gene, the CDR1 and CDR2 loops are SNHLY and FYNNEI. This entry belongs to a study of T cell repertoires in cytomegalovirus infection (dated by TCRdb to about 2019). In the study overall: Because public TCR beta signatures pointed to carriage of CMV infection together with the matching HLA type, the HLA type of each donor mattered for the analysis.

What the work shows at the level of the full study, not this receptor alone: In the ex vivo response, HLA-C-restricted CMV-specific TCR beta clonotypes were dominant, and in two of eight donors the single most frequent clonotype came from this HLA-C-restricted group. In both this cohort and an independent cohort of several hundred donors, the cumulative frequency of public TCR beta family members distinguished carriers of CMV infection plus the relevant HLA type.

Reads for this sample came from an Illumina HiSeq 1500. TCRdb applied fastp at Q25 and MiXCR to the public reads, then kept only in-frame beta chains. Here each entry gathers all rows of one CDR3 protein and keeps the most common genes and DNA. The sample table contains some 150,000 distinct CDR3 sequences; only one count was recorded for about 6.3% of them. Jointly, the top ten make up 18% of the sample. The sequence came from a human donor in good health (CMV status not recorded). Some clones in this sample may be carry-over from other donors' samples. This chain is built from TRBV2 and TRBJ2-6, with the D gene too uncertain to name. Sample: PBMCs. CDR3 region: CASSQFSGANVLTF. The bases read TGTGCCAGCAGTCAATTCTCTGGGGCCAACGTCCTGACTTTC.